Relative to its sample, the clone carrying this TCR beta chain is large. Its antigen is not known. The CDR3 extends over 15 amino acids. Germline lookup yields CDR1 WNHNN and CDR2 SYGVQD (reference sequence). Between the trimmed V and J ends, which lost 2 bases and 2 bases, there was a span of 12 bases. The time point was: proximal margin of the surgical specimen (macroscopically non-inflamed). Adults with ileal or ileocolonic Crohn's disease and an indication for resection were eligible. These data belong to a study of T cell repertoires in ileal Crohn's disease. Study details: Each sample's TCRB immunosequencing used about 0.5 micrograms of biopsy DNA.

Repertoires were generated with immunoSEQ multiplex PCR, while TCRdb's copy carries only in-frame clones and drops some. The sample has several thousand clones, roughly two thirds seen once. Study-wide results and limits: High-frequency clones were more common in sorted CD8 than CD4 cells.

The chain recombines TRBV10-1 with TRBJ1-1; D unclear. The clonotype originates from an adult with Crohn's disease. Sequences were obtained from ileal tissue. The CDR3 nucleotides are TGCGCCAGCAGTGAGCGGGCCGGGCCCAACACTGAAGCTTTCTTT. The encoded protein is CASSERAGPNTEAFF.